A single sample gave rise to the 26 T cell receptor beta chains below, sequenced in a study of blood T cell repertoires in COVID-19. TCRdb's table, derived via immunoSEQ multiplex PCR, lists solely in-frame clones and lacks some. The sample shows about 130,000 clones, less than 90% of them seen only once. The sample was peripheral blood. The receptors here all came from a woman aged 80 or over with acute or convalescent COVID-19.

The rearrangement uses TRBV28 and TRBJ1-5, with D possibly being TRBD1 (6 bases). Trimming took off 7 bases at V and 6 bases at J, with 10 bases between the two ends. In germline, CDR1 is MDHEN, CDR2 SYDVKM. This CDR3 has 12 amino acids. Here the CDR3 DNA reads TGTGCCAGCAACCAGGGGTTTCAGCCCCAGCATTTT. Protein sequence: CASNQGFQPQHF.

In this sample, this clone turned up a few times. This rearrangement joins TRBV3-1 (or the pseudogene TRBV3-2) to TRBJ1-2, with D possibly being TRBD1 (5 bases). There are 14 residues in the CDR3. Germline assignment: CDR1 LGHDT and CDR2 YNNKEL (reference sequence). Between the trimmed V and J ends, which lost 2 bases and 6 bases, there was a span of 13 bases. The CDR3 bases are TGTGCCAGCAGCCAAAGTGACAGCGAGGATGGCTACACCTTC. As protein: CASSQSDSEDGYTF.

V gene TRBV27 combines with J gene TRBJ1-1; 8 nucleotides line up with TRBD1. Germline V gives CDR1 MNHEY, CDR2 SMNVEV (reference sequence). After removal of 0 bases from V and 0 bases from J, the junction contained 6 bases not matched to a gene. This CDR3 region has 17 residues. The CDR3: CASSLSAVGQVNTEAFF. The DNA for the CDR3 is TGTGCCAGCAGTTTATCAGCGGTGGGACAGGTGAACACTGAAGCTTTCTTT.

DNA of the CDR3: TGTGCCAGTTGGGGAGTTCAGGCTTTCTTT. Amino acid sequence: CASWGVQAFF. The chain has TRBV19 and TRBJ1-1; D not resolved. Germline assignment: CDR1 LNHDA and CDR2 SQIVND (reference sequence). The CDR3 sequence is 10 residues long. V lost 8 bases to trimming and J lost 11 bases, with 12 bases between them. The full variable domain, completed using reference TRBV19 and TRBJ1-1, is DGGITQSPKYLFRKEGQNVTLSCEQNLNHDAMYWYRQDPGQGLRLIYYSQIVNDFQKGDIAEGYSVSREKKESFPLTVTSAQKNPTAFYLCASWGVQAFFGQGTRLTVV.

The genes are TRBV27 and TRBJ2-7, with 9 nucleotides matching TRBD2. The ends lost 5 bases at V and 3 bases at J; junction bases unmatched: 5. The CDR3 covers 14 residues. CDR1 and CDR2 from the germline V gene are MNHEY and SMNVEV (reference sequence). CDR3 amino acids: CASSRSGGRYEQYV. The CDR3 coding sequence is TGTGCCAGCAGTCGTAGCGGGGGACGCTACGAGCAGTACGTC.

The V and J genes are TRBV27 and TRBJ1-1; D gene uncertain. This CDR3 has 14 amino acids. Trimming removed 8 bases from V and 3 bases from J, with 16 bases in between. Germline V gene sequence: CDR1 MNHEY, CDR2 SMNVEV (reference sequence). Here the CDR3 reads CASVKSGLHTEAFF. CDR3 DNA: TGTGCCAGCGTAAAATCAGGTTTGCACACTGAAGCTTTCTTT.

CDR3 residues: CASSQDQGGTEAFF. CDR3 sequence (DNA): TGTGCCAGCAGCCAAGATCAGGGGGGCACTGAAGCTTTCTTT. The V gene is TRBV3-1 (or the pseudogene TRBV3-2), the J gene TRBJ1-1; 7 bases are a match to TRBD1. The CDR3 is 14 amino acids. V dropped 0 bases and J dropped 4; count of bases not matched to a gene: 2. Germline assignment: CDR1 LGHDT and CDR2 YNNKEL (reference sequence).

The rearrangement links TRBV10-1 to TRBJ1-1, with D possibly matching TRBD1 (5 bases). The V gene lost 4 bases and the J gene lost 1 base, with 13 bases spanning the gap. Germline V lookup: CDR1 WNHNN, CDR2 SYGVQD (reference sequence). The CDR3 loop spans 15 amino acids. CDR3 DNA: TGCGCCAGCAGTGTTGGGCAGGGCGGGAACACTGAAGCTTTCTTT. This translates into CASSVGQGGNTEAFF.

The CDR3 bases are TGTGCCAGCACCTCTTCGGACAGAGGCTACGAGCAGTACGTC. Residues: CASTSSDRGYEQYV. The chain is built from TRBV28 and TRBJ2-7; possibly TRBD1 for D (6 bases). Trimming cost V 7 bases and J 3 bases, with 16 bases left between them. CDR3 length equals 14 residues. Germline lookup yields CDR1 MDHEN and CDR2 SYDVKM.

The rearrangement links TRBV6-2 or TRBV6-3 to TRBJ1-3; no clear D. The V gene's germline CDR1 is MNHEY and CDR2 SVGEGT. There are 13 residues in the CDR3. V lost 2 bases and J lost 7, with 9 bases in between. The CDR3, as DNA: TGTGCCAGCAGTTACCCAACGCGGAACACCATATATTTT. As protein: CASSYPTRNTIYF.

This clone was seen more than once but under ten times. The chain recombines TRBV13 with TRBJ1-4, with D perhaps TRBD1 (5 bases). Trimming cost V 3 bases and J 8 bases, with 13 bases left between them. In germline, CDR1 is PRHDT, CDR2 FYEKMQ (reference sequence). The CDR3 runs to 14 residues. The CDR3 reads CASSFRGISEKLFF. The CDR3 DNA follows: TGTGCCAGCAGCTTCCGGGGGATTAGCGAAAAACTGTTTTTT.

This chain links TRBV4-1 with TRBJ1-6; D unresolved. CDR3 length: 18 residues. CDR1 is MGHRA and CDR2 is YSYEKL in the germline V gene. Deletions cut 2 bases from V and 0 bases from J, with 14 bases between. The CDR3 bases are TGCGCCAGCAGCCAATTCCTTCCTGCGGGCTCCTATAATTCACCCCTCCACTTT. It encodes CASSQFLPAGSYNSPLHF.

This rearrangement joins TRBV28 to TRBJ2-1; 8 nucleotides line up with TRBD2. The trim removed 5 bases at V and 2 bases at J, leaving 5 bases unmatched. The CDR3 consists of 15 residues. Per germline, CDR1 MDHEN and CDR2 SYDVKM. In DNA form, the CDR3 reads TGTGCCAGCAGTCCGGCGGGGGGCCCCTACAATGAGCAGTTCTTC. The encoded protein is CASSPAGGPYNEQFF.

Concerning this clone: Other DNA sequences within the sample encode an identical CDR3. The chain couples TRBV6-5 to TRBJ2-5; D is unclear. CDR1 is MNHEY, CDR2 SVGAGI, per germline. The CDR3 contains 10 residues. V shed 7 bases and J shed 5 bases, with 5 bases lying between them. The CDR3 coding sequence is TGTGCCAGCACCGAGGAGACCCAGTACTTC. This codes for CASTEETQYF.

This sequence joins TRBV3-1 (or the pseudogene TRBV3-2) and TRBJ1-2; D is perhaps TRBD1 (5 bases). V was shortened by 0 bases and J by 6 bases, with 8 bases between the two germline ends. CDR1 is LGHDT and CDR2 is YNNKEL in the germline V gene (reference sequence). The length of the CDR3 is 13 residues. CDR3 DNA: TGTGCCAGCAGCCAAGAGGGGCAGAATGGCTACACCTTC. Protein product: CASSQEGQNGYTF.

The chain employs TRBV19 and TRBJ1-6; D remains unclear. This CDR3 is built from 14 residues. The germline gives CDR1 LNHDA, CDR2 SQIVND (reference sequence). V lost 1 base and J lost 7, with 8 bases in between. The CDR3: CASSIGPGNSPLHF. CDR3 sequence (DNA): TGTGCCAGTAGTATAGGGCCAGGCAATTCACCCCTCCACTTT.

The CDR3 region is CASSAAGQGGLRSYEQYF. CDR3 DNA sequence: TGTGCCAGCAGTGCGGCGGGACAGGGGGGTTTAAGGTCCTACGAGCAGTACTTC. The chain links TRBV25-1 to TRBJ2-7; 11 bases are shared with TRBD1. Germline loops: CDR1 MGHDK, CDR2 SYGVNS. The CDR3 has 18 amino acids. V shed 4 bases and J 1 base; nucleotides not matched to a gene: 12.

The chain carries TRBV6-6 and TRBJ1-1; no clear D. CDR1 MNHNY and CDR2 SVGAGI come from the germline V gene (reference sequence). This CDR3 comprises 14 residues. V dropped 0 bases and J dropped 5 bases, with 10 bases sitting between them. The CDR3 DNA reads TGTGCCAGCAGTTACTCCCCCGGTCGGACTGAAGCTTTCTTT. The encoded protein is CASSYSPGRTEAFF.

In its sample, this clone was seen once. The chain links TRBV20-1 to TRBJ2-2; D not resolved. Trimming shortened V by 5 bases and J by 6 bases, and 7 bases separated the two germline ends. The CDR3 spans 11 residues. Germline assignment: CDR1 DFQATT and CDR2 SNEGSKA (reference sequence). CDR3 in amino acids: CSAARAGELFF. The DNA of the CDR3 is TGCAGTGCTGCTCGGGCCGGGGAGCTGTTTTTT.

The chain employs TRBV7-9 and TRBJ1-5; D is undetermined. This CDR3 has 15 residues. CDR1 is SEHNR, CDR2 FQNEAQ, per germline (reference sequence). Between the trimmed V and J ends, which lost 5 bases and 2 bases, there was a span of 13 bases. CDR3: CASSPGEGGNQPQHF. Written as DNA, the CDR3 is TGTGCCAGCAGCCCTGGAGAGGGAGGCAATCAGCCCCAGCATTTT.

This clone was counted between two and nine times. The chain couples TRBV2 to TRBJ1-5, with 8 bases that match TRBD1. Germline assignment: CDR1 SNHLY and CDR2 FYNNEI. The junction had 4 bases not matched to a gene; V was cut back by 4 bases and J by 5 bases. The CDR3 extends over 14 amino acids. CDR3 sequence (DNA): TGTGCCAGCAGTGGCACGACAGGGGATCAGCCCCAGCATTTT. It codes for CASSGTTGDQPQHF. The entire variable domain, with the rest obtained from reference TRBV2 and TRBJ1-5, is as follows: EPEVTQTPSHQVTQMGQEVILRCVPISNHLYFYWYRQILGQKVEFLVSFYNNEISEKSEIFDDQFSVERPDGSNFTLKIRSTKLEDSAMYFCASSGTTGDQPQHFGDGTRLSIL.

CDR3 sequence (DNA): TGTGCCAGCAGCCGGAGTAGGGGAACTGGGGCCAACGTCCTGACTTTC. It yields the protein CASSRSRGTGANVLTF. V and J are TRBV16 and TRBJ2-6; D is possibly TRBD1 (5 bases). The CDR3 has 16 residues. Trimming removed 4 bases from V and 2 bases from J, with 12 bases in between. Germline loops: CDR1 KGHSY, CDR2 FQNENV.

The chain has TRBV5-1 and TRBJ2-3, with TRBD2 matching over 9 bases. V dropped 3 bases and J dropped 3; count of bases not matched to a gene: 11. This CDR3 is 17 amino acids long. Germline CDR1 and CDR2: SGHRS and YFSETQ. CDR3 DNA sequence: TGCGCCAGCAGCTCGACCCCAGCGGGGGGCGGAACAGATACGCAGTATTTT. Its translation: CASSSTPAGGGTDTQYF.

The chain links TRBV24-1 to TRBJ1-2; 8 bases are shared with TRBD1. The germline CDR1 and CDR2 sequences are KGHDR and SFDVKD. V lost 4 bases and J lost 6; bases outside the gene matches: 9. This CDR3 has 15 residues. CDR3 DNA: TGTGCCACCAGTGACCTGACAGGGGCGTCTAATGGCTACACCTTC. As protein: CATSDLTGASNGYTF.

The V call is TRBV24-1, the J call TRBJ1-5; tentative D call: TRBD1 (5 bases). Trimming cost V 7 bases and J 0 bases, with 15 bases left between them. Germline-derived CDR1 and CDR2 are KGHDR and SFDVKD. The CDR3 is made up of 16 amino acids. The CDR3 loop is CATRTPPDSSNQPQHF. CDR3 coding DNA: TGTGCCACCAGGACCCCCCCTGACAGTAGCAATCAGCCCCAGCATTTT.

The J gene is TRBJ1-2, the V gene TRBV7-9; perhaps TRBD1 as D (6 bases). The germline gives CDR1 SEHNR, CDR2 FQNEAQ (reference sequence). V lost 3 bases, J lost 12 bases, and 14 bases lay in between. This CDR3 region has 12 residues. Here the CDR3 reads CASSFGGEGHTF. The CDR3, as DNA: TGTGCCAGCAGCTTTGGGGGCGAAGGCCACACCTTC.